This T cell receptor beta chain was identified during a study of blood T cell repertoires in COVID-19. Overall study: The cDNA or gDNA used as material had been derived from T cells, B-cell-depleted T cells, or PBMCs.

The germline V and J ends were trimmed by 4 bases and 4 bases, with 16 bases remaining between them. CDR3 length equals 15 residues. CDR1 and CDR2 from the germline V gene are MNHEY and SMNVEV (reference sequence). Sequenced by immunoSEQ multiplex PCR; TCRdb stores in-frame clones only, minus some. This table has about 200,000 clones, approximately 90% appearing once. The sequence came from a man aged 45-60 years with acute or convalescent COVID-19. The chain combines TRBV27 with TRBJ1-2; D perhaps matches TRBD1 (5 bases). Sequencing input: peripheral blood. CDR3 in DNA: TGTGCCAGCAGTTCCGACAGACGGCGGATCTATGGCTACACCTTC. Translated, it gives CASSSDRRRIYGYTF.